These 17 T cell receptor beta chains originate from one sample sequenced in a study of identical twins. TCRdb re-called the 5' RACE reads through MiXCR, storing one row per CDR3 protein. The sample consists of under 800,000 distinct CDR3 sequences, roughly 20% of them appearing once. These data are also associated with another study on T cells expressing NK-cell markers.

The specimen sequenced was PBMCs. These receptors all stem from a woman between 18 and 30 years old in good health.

This chain's CDR3 is CASSFPWGGNQPQHF. In DNA, the CDR3 is TGTGCCAGCAGTTTCCCGTGGGGGGGCAATCAGCCCCAGCATTTT. The chain carries TRBV6-5 and TRBJ1-5, with D possibly TRBD1 on 5 matching bases. The CDR3 has 15 residues. V was pared by 4 bases and J by 2 bases, with 12 bases between. The germline V gene encodes CDR1 MNHEY and CDR2 SVGAGI.

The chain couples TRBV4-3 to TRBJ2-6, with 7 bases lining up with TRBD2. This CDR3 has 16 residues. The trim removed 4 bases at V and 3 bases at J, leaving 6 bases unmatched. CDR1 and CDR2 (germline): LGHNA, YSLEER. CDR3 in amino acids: CASSPSGILGANVLTF. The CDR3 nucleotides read TGCGCCAGCAGCCCCAGCGGGATCCTTGGGGCCAACGTCCTGACTTTC.

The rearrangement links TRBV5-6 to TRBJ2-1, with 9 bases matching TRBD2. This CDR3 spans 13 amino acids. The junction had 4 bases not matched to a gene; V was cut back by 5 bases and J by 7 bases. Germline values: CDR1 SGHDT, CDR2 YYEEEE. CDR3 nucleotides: TGTGCCAGCAGTAGCGGGAGATGGAATGAGCAGTTCTTC. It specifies CASSSGRWNEQFF.

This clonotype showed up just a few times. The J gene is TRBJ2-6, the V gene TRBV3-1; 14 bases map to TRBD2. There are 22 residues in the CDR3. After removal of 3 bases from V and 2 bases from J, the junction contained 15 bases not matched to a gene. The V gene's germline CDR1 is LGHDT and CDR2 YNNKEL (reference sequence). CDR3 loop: CASSHKLLGTSGSSAGANVLTF. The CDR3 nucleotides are TGTGCCAGCAGCCACAAACTATTAGGGACTAGCGGGAGTTCAGCTGGGGCCAACGTCCTGACTTTC.

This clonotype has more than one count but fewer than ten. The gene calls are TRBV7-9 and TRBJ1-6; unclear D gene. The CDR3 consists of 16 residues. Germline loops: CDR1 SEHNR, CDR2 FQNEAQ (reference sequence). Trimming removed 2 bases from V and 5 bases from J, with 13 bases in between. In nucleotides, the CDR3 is TGTGCCAGCAGCTTACGTTCGGGCCTGGATAATTCACCCCTCCACTTT. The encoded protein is CASSLRSGLDNSPLHF.

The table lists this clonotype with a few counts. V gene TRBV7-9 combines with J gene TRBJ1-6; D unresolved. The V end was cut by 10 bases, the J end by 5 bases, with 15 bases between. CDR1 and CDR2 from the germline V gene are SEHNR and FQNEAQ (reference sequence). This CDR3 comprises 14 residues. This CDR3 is CAILMYSDNSPLHF. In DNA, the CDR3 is TGTGCCATCCTAATGTACAGCGATAATTCACCCCTCCACTTT.

The CDR3 is CASASQRNSPLHF. The CDR3 region has the DNA TGTGCCAGCGCATCCCAGAGAAATTCACCCCTCCACTTT. The chain carries TRBV18 and TRBJ1-6; D gene ambiguous. The germline gives CDR1 KGHSH, CDR2 LQKENI. The CDR3 runs to 13 residues. Trimming took off 8 bases at V and 7 bases at J, with 12 bases between the two ends.

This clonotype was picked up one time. The CDR3: CASSSRQGGEAFF. In DNA, the CDR3 is TGTGCCAGCAGTTCCCGACAGGGAGGTGAGGCTTTCTTT. The rearrangement joins TRBV6-5 to TRBJ1-1; 7 bases fit TRBD1. The CDR3 covers 13 residues. With V trimmed by 4 bases and J by 11 bases, 10 bases remained unmatched. CDR1 is MNHEY and CDR2 is SVGAGI in the germline V gene.

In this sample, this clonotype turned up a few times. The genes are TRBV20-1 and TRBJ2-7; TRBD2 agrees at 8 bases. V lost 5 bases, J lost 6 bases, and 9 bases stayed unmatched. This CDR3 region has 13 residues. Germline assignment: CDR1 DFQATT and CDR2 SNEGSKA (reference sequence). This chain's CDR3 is CSAFGLAEVEQYF. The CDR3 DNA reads TGCAGTGCTTTCGGACTAGCAGAAGTCGAGCAGTACTTC.

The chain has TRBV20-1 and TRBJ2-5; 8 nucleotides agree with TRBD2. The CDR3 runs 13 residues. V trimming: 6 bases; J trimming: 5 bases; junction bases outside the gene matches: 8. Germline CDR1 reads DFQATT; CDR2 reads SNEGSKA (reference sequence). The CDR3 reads CSAKAGARETQYF. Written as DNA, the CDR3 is TGCAGTGCAAAAGCGGGAGCTAGGGAGACCCAGTACTTC.

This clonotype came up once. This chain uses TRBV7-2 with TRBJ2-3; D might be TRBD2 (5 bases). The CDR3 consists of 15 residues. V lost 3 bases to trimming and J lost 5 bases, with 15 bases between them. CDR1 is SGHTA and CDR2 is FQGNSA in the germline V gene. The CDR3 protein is CASSLAWLAIDTQYF. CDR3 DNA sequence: TGTGCCAGCAGCTTGGCGTGGCTAGCTATAGATACGCAGTATTTT.

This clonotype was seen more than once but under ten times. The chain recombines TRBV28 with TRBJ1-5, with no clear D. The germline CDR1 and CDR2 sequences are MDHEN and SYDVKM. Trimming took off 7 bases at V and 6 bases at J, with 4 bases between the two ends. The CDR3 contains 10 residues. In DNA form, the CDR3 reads TGTGCCAGCAACAGTCAGCCCCAGCATTTT. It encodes CASNSQPQHF.

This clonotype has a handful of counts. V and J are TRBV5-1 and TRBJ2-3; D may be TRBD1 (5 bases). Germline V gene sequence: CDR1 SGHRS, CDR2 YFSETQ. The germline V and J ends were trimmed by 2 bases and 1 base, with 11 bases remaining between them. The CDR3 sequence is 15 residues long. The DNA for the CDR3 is TGCGCCAGCAGCTTTCAGGGTGGGGGCACAGATACGCAGTATTTT. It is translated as CASSFQGGGTDTQYF.

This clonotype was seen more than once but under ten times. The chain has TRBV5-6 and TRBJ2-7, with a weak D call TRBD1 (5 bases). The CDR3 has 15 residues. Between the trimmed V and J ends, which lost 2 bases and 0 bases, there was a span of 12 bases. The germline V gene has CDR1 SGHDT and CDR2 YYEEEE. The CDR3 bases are TGTGCCAGCAGCTTCTGGGGCTCTCTCTCCTACGAGCAGTACTTC. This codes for CASSFWGSLSYEQYF. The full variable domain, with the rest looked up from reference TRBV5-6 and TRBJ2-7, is DAGVTQSPTHLIKTRGQQVTLRCSPKSGHDTVSWYQQALGQGPQFIFQYYEEEERQRGNFPDRFSGHQFPNYSSELNVNALLLGDSALYLCASSFWGSLSYEQYFGPGTRLTVT.

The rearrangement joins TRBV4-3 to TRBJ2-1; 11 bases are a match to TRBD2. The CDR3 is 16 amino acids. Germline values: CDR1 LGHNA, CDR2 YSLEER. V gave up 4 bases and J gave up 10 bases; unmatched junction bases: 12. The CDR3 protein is CASSLNVVLAGAEQFF. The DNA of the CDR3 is TGCGCCAGCAGCCTAAATGTGGTACTAGCGGGAGCGGAGCAGTTCTTC.

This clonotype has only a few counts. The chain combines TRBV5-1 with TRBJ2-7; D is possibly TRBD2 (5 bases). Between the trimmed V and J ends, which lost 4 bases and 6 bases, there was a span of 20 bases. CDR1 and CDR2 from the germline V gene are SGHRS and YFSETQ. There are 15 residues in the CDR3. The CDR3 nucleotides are TGCGCCAGCAGCCTGCTTGGGAGAGTGCCGGGCGAGCAGTACTTC. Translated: CASSLLGRVPGEQYF.

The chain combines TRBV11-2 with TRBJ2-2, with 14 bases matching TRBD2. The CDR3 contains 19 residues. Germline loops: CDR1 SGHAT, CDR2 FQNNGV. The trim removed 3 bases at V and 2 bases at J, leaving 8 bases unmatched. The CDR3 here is CASSLGGLAGVKNTGELFF. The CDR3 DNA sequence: TGTGCCAGCAGCTTGGGGGGACTAGCGGGAGTCAAAAACACCGGGGAGCTGTTTTTT. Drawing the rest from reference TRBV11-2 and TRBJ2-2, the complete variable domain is EAGVAQSPRYKIIEKRQSVAFWCNPISGHATLYWYQQILGQGPKLLIQFQNNGVVDDSQLPKDRFSAERLKGVDSTLKIQPAKLEDSAVYLCASSLGGLAGVKNTGELFFGEGSRLTVL.